The clone carrying this T cell receptor beta chain was observed a single time. Its antigen is not identified. This entry belongs to a study of T cells in Graves' hyperthyroidism and ophthalmopathy. CDR3 length: 11 residues. The germline CDR1 and CDR2 sequences are KGHDR and SFDVKD. Study results and caveats: The model predicted ophthalmopathy a median roughly 6.5 months before onset. Ophthalmopathy cases were set apart from stable hyperthyroidism by a 13 V-J model.

Used for diagnoses were clinical symptoms, serum thyroxine and TRAb, thyroid ultrasound and orbital computed tomography. RNA transcripts provided the source from which TCR beta CDR3 regions were amplified. Initially, a first-round RT-PCR of the TCR CDR3 employed the HTBI primer set. Each CDR3 protein gets one entry after TCRdb re-called the multiplex PCR reads with MiXCR. The table includes 500,000 to 800,000 distinct CDR3 sequences, just under 45% detected once. Sequencing was performed on peripheral blood or thyroid tissue (not recorded which). The sequence was collected from an adult man with Graves' disease, either hyperthyroidism or ophthalmopathy (not recorded which). The J gene is TRBJ1-2, the V gene TRBV24-1; the D gene is possibly TRBD1 (6 bases). CDR3 nucleotides: TGTGCACCAGGACAGTGGGATGGCTACACCTTC. This sequence encodes CAPGQWDGYTF.